A selection of T cell receptor beta chains follows, all from one sample in a study of blood T cell repertoires in COVID-19. Clones were read by immunoSEQ multiplex PCR, and TCRdb kept only the in-frame ones, dropping some. The sample lists a few hundred thousand clones; 70% to 90% were seen once. Sequencing used peripheral blood. The origin of the receptors is a man between 50 and 59 years old with acute or convalescent COVID-19. The CDR3 runs from the conserved cysteine through the conserved F or W. Each record gives: D gene, J gene, clone size, V gene, CDR3 DNA, CDR3 protein. D genes are given only for firm matches. Clone size is given for some rows only: seen once, a few or many times, or a class if the clone is expanded.

>NA|TRBJ1-1|NA|TRBV3-1/TRBV3-2
TGTGCCAGCGGAATGGGACAAATGATAAACACTGAAGCTTTCTTT
CASGMGQMINTEAFF
>NA|TRBJ2-7|NA|TRBV6-5
TGTGCCAGCAGAAACAGGGAAGCCCACTCCTACGAGCAGTACTTC
CASRNREAHSYEQYF
>NA|TRBJ2-2|few|TRBV5-1
TGCGCCAGCAGCCGAGAACAGGTCACCGGGGAGCTGTTTTTT
CASSREQVTGELFF
>NA|TRBJ1-5|few|TRBV15
TGTGCCACCAGCGGAGGGTCGGCGGGCAATCAGCCCCAGCATTTT
CATSGGSAGNQPQHF
>NA|TRBJ2-1|NA|TRBV6-5
TGTGCCAGCAGTTACAGGTCAGCGCCGTCCTACAATGAGCAGTTCTTC
CASSYRSAPSYNEQFF
>TRBD1|TRBJ1-6|NA|TRBV2
TGTGCCAGCAGTCGGACAGGGAATTCACCCCTCCACTTT
CASSRTGNSPLHF
>NA|TRBJ2-3|NA|TRBV18
TGTGCCAGCTCACCCCTGACAGACACAGATACGCAGTATTTT
CASSPLTDTDTQYF
>TRBD1|TRBJ1-5|NA|TRBV27
TGTGCCAGCAGCCCGATCATCCACGCCGATCAGGGGGCCGGGGATCAGCCCCAGCATTTT
CASSPIIHADQGAGDQPQHF
>NA|TRBJ2-5|NA|TRBV5-1
TGCGCCATCAATCCGGGACACGGGCAAATCCAGTACTTC
CAINPGHGQIQYF
>NA|TRBJ1-2|NA|TRBV7-2
TGTGCCAGCAGTCTAGGGGCAGTTAATGGTGGCTACACCTTC
CASSLGAVNGGYTF
>TRBD1|TRBJ1-5|NA|TRBV30
TGTGCCTGGAGTGTAGGTGGGACAGGGGATTGGCAGCCCCAGCATTTT
CAWSVGGTGDWQPQHF
>TRBD1|TRBJ1-6|NA|TRBV6-6
TGTGCCAGCAGCCCTGGACAGGAGTATAATTCACCCCTCCACTTT
CASSPGQEYNSPLHF
>TRBD2|TRBJ2-7|NA|TRBV2
TGTGCCAGCAGTGCGGCGGGCGCGCTAGCGGGGGGCCGGTTCCCGTACTTC
CASSAAGALAGGRFPYF
>TRBD1|TRBJ2-2|few|TRBV11-2
TGTGCCAGCAGCAGGGGGCTGGGCGGGGAGCTGTTTTTT
CASSRGLGGELFF
>TRBD1|TRBJ2-4|NA|TRBV5-1
TGCGCCAGCAGCTTGTGGGACAGCTATAACATTCAGTACTTC
CASSLWDSYNIQYF
>TRBD1|TRBJ1-6|NA|TRBV3-1/TRBV3-2
TGTGCCAGCAGCCCCTGGACAGGGCGTAATTCACCCCTCCACTTT
CASSPWTGRNSPLHF
>NA|TRBJ1-1|once|TRBV6-5
TGTGCCAGCAGTTCAGATGAAGCTTTCTTT
CASSSDEAFF
>NA|TRBJ2-6|NA|TRBV11-2
TGTGCCAGCAGCCTCGACAGTACTGGGGCCAACGTCCTGACTTTC
CASSLDSTGANVLTF
>NA|TRBJ1-1|NA|TRBV6-5
TGTGCCAGCAGTTACTCTCCTGCCAGGGGAACTGAAGCTTTCTTT
CASSYSPARGTEAFF
>TRBD1|TRBJ1-5|NA|TRBV6-5
TGTGCCAGCAGCCGGACAGGGAGCAATCAGCCCCAGCATTTT
CASSRTGSNQPQHF
>TRBD1|TRBJ1-4|once|TRBV11-2
TGTGCCAGCAGCTGGCCGGGACAGGGCAATGAAAAACTGTTTTTT
CASSWPGQGNEKLFF
>NA|TRBJ2-7|NA|TRBV2
TGTGCCAGCAGTGAGTGGGAAGGGGGCGAGCAGTACTTC
CASSEWEGGEQYF